This T cell receptor (beta chain) was profiled in a study of CD8+CD57+ T cells in acquired aplastic anemia. Overall study context: Sorted CD4+ and CD8+ cells yielded DNA averaging around 3.2 ug. Points from the study as a whole: Researchers reported that CD8+ Simpson's diversity was not significantly different in patients versus controls. In common between the patients and the controls were more than 25 CD8+ CDR3 sequences.

This clonotype showed up just once. Antigen specificity is unknown. CDR3 length: 13 amino acids. Trimming stripped 9 bases from V and 3 bases from J, with 12 bases between. Germline V CDR1 and CDR2: MNHNS, SASEGT. The template for TCR beta VDJ and CDR3 sequence profiling was genomic DNA. A single record per CDR3 protein comes from TCRdb applying MiXCR to the reads. In the table there are about 270,000 distinct CDR3 sequences, less than 85% of which are singletons. Whoever was chosen for sequencing had shown CD8+CD57+ cell expansion by flow cytometry. The patients all had a severe acquired aplastic anemia diagnosis.

The material sequenced was sorted CD4+, CD8+, or CD8+CD57+ T cells (not recorded which) from PBMCs. V gene TRBV6-1 combines with J gene TRBJ1-5; TRBD1 might be the D (6 bases). The sequence came from a human donor with aplastic anemia. The CDR3 DNA follows: TGTGCCAGTTTCGGACAGTTCAATCAGCCCCAGCATTTT. Amino acid sequence: CASFGQFNQPQHF.